What follows is one T cell receptor beta chain and its context. Its antigen is currently unknown. As for time point: cycle 4 day 1 (C4D1), after six to seven weeks of nivolumab. No patient escaped relapse after autologous stem cell transplantation, and brentuximab vedotin exposure varied. This record comes from a study of PD-1 blockade in classical Hodgkin lymphoma. The CDR3 is made up of 14 amino acids. Trimming removed 2 bases from V and 3 bases from J; junction bases left unmatched: 3. The germline V gene encodes CDR1 ENHRY and CDR2 SYGVKD. Assay: immunoSEQ multiplex PCR; the TCRdb copy retains only in-frame clones and omits some. The table includes 100,000 to 120,000 clones, roughly 89% detected once. Study-wide results and caveats: Healthy donors were reported to have higher baseline TCR diversity than newly diagnosed patients.

This receptor was obtained from a human donor with classical Hodgkin lymphoma. Material: peripheral blood mononuclear cells (PBMCs), obtained before the fourth cycle of nivolumab. J is TRBJ2-7 and V is TRBV10-3, with 8 nucleotides matching TRBD1. CDR3 DNA: TGTGCCATCAGTGAGACCGGACAGGGCTACGAGCAGTACTTC. Protein sequence: CAISETGQGYEQYF.